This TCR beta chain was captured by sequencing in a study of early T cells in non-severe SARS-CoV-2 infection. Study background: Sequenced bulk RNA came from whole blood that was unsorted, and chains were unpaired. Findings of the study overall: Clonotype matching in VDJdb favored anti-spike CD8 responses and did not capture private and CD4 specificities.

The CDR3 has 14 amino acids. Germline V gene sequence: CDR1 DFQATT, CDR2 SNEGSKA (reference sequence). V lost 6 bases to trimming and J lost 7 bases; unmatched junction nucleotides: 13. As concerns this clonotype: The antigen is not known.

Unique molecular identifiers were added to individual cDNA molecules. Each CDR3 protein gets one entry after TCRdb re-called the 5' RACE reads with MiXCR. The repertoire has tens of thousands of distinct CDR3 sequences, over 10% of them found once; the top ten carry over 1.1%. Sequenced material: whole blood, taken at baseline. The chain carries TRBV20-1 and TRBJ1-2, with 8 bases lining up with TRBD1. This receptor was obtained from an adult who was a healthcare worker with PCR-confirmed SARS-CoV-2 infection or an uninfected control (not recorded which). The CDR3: CSATGQDRAAGYTF. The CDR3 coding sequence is TGCAGTGCGACGGGACAGGACAGGGCTGCTGGCTACACCTTC.